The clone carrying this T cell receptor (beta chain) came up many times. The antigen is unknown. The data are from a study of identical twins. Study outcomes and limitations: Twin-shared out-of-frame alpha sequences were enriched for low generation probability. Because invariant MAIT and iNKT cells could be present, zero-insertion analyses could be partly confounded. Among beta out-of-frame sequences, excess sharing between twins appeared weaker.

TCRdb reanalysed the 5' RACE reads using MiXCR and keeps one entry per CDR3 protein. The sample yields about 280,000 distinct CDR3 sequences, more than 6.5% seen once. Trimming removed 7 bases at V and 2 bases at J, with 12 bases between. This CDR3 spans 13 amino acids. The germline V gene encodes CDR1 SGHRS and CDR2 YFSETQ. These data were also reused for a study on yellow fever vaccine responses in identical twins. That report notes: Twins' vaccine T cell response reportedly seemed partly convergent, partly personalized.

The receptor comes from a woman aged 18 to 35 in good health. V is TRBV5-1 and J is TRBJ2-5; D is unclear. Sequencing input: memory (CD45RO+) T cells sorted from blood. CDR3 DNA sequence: TGCGCCAGCTCCTTATCTGTTCAAGAGACCCAGTACTTC. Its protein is CASSLSVQETQYF.